The T cell receptor (beta chain) under discussion was sequenced for a study of blood T cell repertoires in COVID-19. Study at large: The United States, Italy and Spain supplied acute and convalescent COVID-19 samples. In each case, the material was cDNA or gDNA derived from T cells, B-cell-depleted T cells, or PBMCs.

A Seattle source enrolled patients during active infection and followed them longitudinally. Some clones are missing from TCRdb's copy, which holds only in-frame ones; the method was immunoSEQ multiplex PCR. The table includes 200,000 to 250,000 clones, 82% detected once. About this clone itself: Other nucleotide sequences in the sample specify the same CDR3.

The source material was peripheral blood. The TCR sequence derives from a woman aged 80 or over with COVID-19, enrolled during active disease.

CDR3 in DNA: TGTGCCAGCAAAGTCGGACTAGCGGGTTATCTGTTCTTC. Protein product: CASKVGLAGYLFF. This sequence joins TRBV6-5 and TRBJ2-1; 11 bases are shared with TRBD2. The CDR3 has 13 residues. Germline loops: CDR1 MNHEY, CDR2 SVGAGI. The V gene end was trimmed by 7 bases and the J gene end by 15 bases; junction bases not matched to a gene: 11.